This T cell receptor beta chain was retrieved from a study of T-cell memory formation after mild COVID-19. Study details: Clusters were largely donor specific. Findings and limits, study-wide: Pre-infection memory harbored some responding clones, suggesting cross-reactive memory joined.

The CDR3 runs 11 residues. Deletions cut 6 bases from V and 12 bases from J, with 12 bases between. Germline V gene lookup returns CDR1 MNHEY and CDR2 SVGEGT. This clonotype occurred a few times. What it binds is unknown. Each CDR3 protein gets one entry after TCRdb re-called the 5' RACE reads with MiXCR. Of about 180,000 distinct CDR3 sequences listed, around 15% were seen once; the top ten hold under 2.5%. This receptor was taken from an adult woman who had mild COVID-19 (a few samples of this study predate the infection). Cell type and time point are not known. Sequencing input: PBMCs or a T cell subset sorted from them (not recorded which). This chain links TRBV6-2 or TRBV6-3 with TRBJ2-1; D could derive from TRBD1 or TRBD2 (5 bases each). The CDR3 region is CASSRDVVQFF. The CDR3 coding sequence is TGTGCCAGCAGCCGGGACGTAGTGCAGTTCTTC.